This TCR beta chain appears in the sequencing data of a study of CD8 T cells in Susac syndrome. Study-level findings and limits: Individuals included in the TCR sequencing and HLA analysis were acknowledged by the study to be relatively few in number.

Germline CDR1 reads SGDLS; CDR2 reads YYNGEE. V was shortened by 3 bases and J by 5 bases, with 20 bases between the two germline ends. This CDR3 has 16 residues. With random hexamers, reverse transcription was performed on roughly 0.5 to 1 ug of RNA. Multiplex immunoSEQ PCR targeted 54 Vbeta and 13 Jbeta TCR beta segments. MiXCR was run by TCRdb on the immunoSEQ multiplex PCR reads, yielding one entry per CDR3 protein. The repertoire holds approximately 280,000 distinct CDR3 sequences, about 88% seen once, with over 0.1% in the top ten. Worth noting for this clonotype: Antigen specificity is unknown.

Sequenced input: CD8+ T cells from PBMCs. The chain carries TRBV9 and TRBJ1-1; D possibly corresponds to TRBD1 (5 bases). The receptor's source is a human donor with multiple sclerosis. The CDR3 DNA is TGTGCCAGCAGCGAGAACACCCGGGACGGAAGGACTGAAGCTTTCTTT. Its protein product is CASSENTRDGRTEAFF.